The clone carrying this T cell receptor (beta chain) turned up a few times. The antigen is unknown. Trimming pared 6 bases from V and 12 bases from J, leaving 18 bases between. Germline lookup yields CDR1 MNHEY and CDR2 SMNVEV (reference sequence). This CDR3 comprises 13 residues. TCRdb itself ran the reads through MiXCR, one entry per CDR3 protein. The sample consists of about half a million distinct CDR3 sequences, 30% to 40% of them appearing once. This sample was taken from a study of T cell repertoires in cytomegalovirus infection. Study information: CMV epitopes that were recently identified and HLA-C-restricted were used alongside well-studied HLA-B-restricted ones. Public signatures in TCR beta pointed to CMV infection and matching HLA type. Study-wide findings and caveats: HLA-C-restricted CMV-specific TCR beta clonotypes prevailed in the ex vivo response.

This sample comprised cultured PBMCs, obtained from culture after CMV antigen stimulation. This clonotype was obtained from a human donor in good health (CMV status not recorded). Some clones in this sample may be carry-over from other donors' samples. The rearrangement links TRBV27 to TRBJ2-1; TRBD2 is a possible D gene (6 bases). The CDR3 loop is CASSPDYLKGQFF. Here the CDR3 DNA reads TGTGCCAGCAGCCCGGACTACCTTAAGGGGCAGTTCTTC.